This is a list of T cell receptor beta chains from one sample in a study of post-analysis software for immune sequencing data. TCRdb used MiXCR to reprocess the PCR reads, holding one entry per CDR3 protein. The profile shows under 200,000 distinct CDR3 sequences, about 36% of them singletons. The source material was blood, sampled after autologous hematopoietic stem cell transplantation. The receptors originated from a girl aged 5 to 17 with multiple sclerosis. Each CDR3 is given with its conserved first and last residue. The D gene is left open where the match is weak. Not every row has a clone size; where given, it reads once, few, many or a size class.

CDR3 protein	CDR3 DNA	clone size	D gene	J gene	V gene
CASSLQRTTFSTDTQYF	TGTGCCAGCAGCTTACAGAGGACTACCTTCTCCACAGATACGCAGTATTTT	few	NA	TRBJ2-3	TRBV11-2
CASSEFGTSGETPDLIEQYF	TGCGCCAGCAGTGAGTTTGGGACTAGCGGAGAGACTCCCGATTTGATCGAGCAGTACTTC	NA	TRBD2	TRBJ2-7	TRBV10-2
CASSQEGSLGNEQFF	TGTGCCAGCAGCCAAGAGGGTAGCCTAGGGAATGAGCAGTTCTTC	many	NA	TRBJ2-1	TRBV4-2
CSVTGQGPFSYEQYF	TGCAGCGTTACCGGACAGGGGCCGTTCTCCTACGAGCAGTACTTC	NA	TRBD1	TRBJ2-7	TRBV29-1
CATSSGQGDEKLFF	TGTGCCACCAGCAGCGGACAGGGGGATGAAAAACTGTTTTTT	few	TRBD1	TRBJ1-4	TRBV15
CASNRLAGDPSYEQYF	TGTGCCAGCAACAGGCTAGCGGGAGACCCCTCCTACGAGCAGTACTTC	many	TRBD2	TRBJ2-7	TRBV11-2
CSANRGNQPQHF	TGCAGTGCTAACAGGGGCAATCAGCCCCAGCATTTT	many	NA	TRBJ1-5	TRBV20-1
CASSRTSGRENTQYF	TGTGCCAGCTCGCGGACTAGCGGGAGAGAGAATACGCAGTATTTT	few	TRBD2	TRBJ2-3	TRBV18
CATQIPGGYGYTF	TGTGCCACGCAAATCCCCGGGGGGTACGGCTACACCTTC	few	NA	TRBJ1-2	TRBV6-5
CASSGTGVTEAFF	TGTGCCAGCAGCGGGACAGGGGTCACTGAAGCTTTCTTT	few	TRBD1	TRBJ1-1	TRBV9
CASSPVAGVPGTEAFF	TGCGCCAGCAGCCCTGTTGCAGGGGTCCCAGGGACTGAAGCTTTCTTT	NA	NA	TRBJ1-1	TRBV5-1
CASSALGGQGWGGYTF	TGTGCCAGCAGCGCCCTTGGTGGGCAGGGTTGGGGAGGCTACACCTTC	NA	NA	TRBJ1-2	TRBV11-2
CASSREGVTNYGYTF	TGTGCCAGCAGTCGCGAGGGGGTGACTAACTATGGCTACACCTTC	NA	NA	TRBJ1-2	TRBV13
CASSAQGTRSSDTQYF	TGCGCCAGCAGTGCACAGGGTACACGATCTTCAGATACGCAGTATTTT	NA	NA	TRBJ2-3	TRBV10-1
CASSQAGAYNEQFF	TGTGCCAGCAGCCAAGCGGGAGCGTACAATGAGCAGTTCTTC	few	NA	TRBJ2-1	TRBV14
CSASRAGLGYTF	TGCAGTGCTAGCCGGGCAGGACTGGGCTACACCTTC	once	NA	TRBJ1-2	TRBV20-1
CASSSGLAGHETQYF	TGTGCCAGCAGTTCGGGACTAGCGGGCCACGAGACCCAGTACTTC	NA	TRBD2	TRBJ2-5	TRBV12-3/TRBV12-4
CASSLGPGLSTDTQYF	TGCGCCAGCAGCTTGGGTCCGGGCCTGAGCACAGATACGCAGTATTTT	once	NA	TRBJ2-3	TRBV5-1
CASSSYSTEDTQYF	TGTGCCAGCAGCTCTTATAGCACTGAAGATACGCAGTATTTT	few	NA	TRBJ2-3	TRBV7-9
CASSLSGRAYYEQYF	TGTGCCAGCAGCCTCTCCGGGAGGGCCTACTACGAGCAGTACTTC	NA	TRBD2	TRBJ2-7	TRBV14
CASSFQGKAGNTIYF	TGTGCCAGCAGCTTTCAGGGGAAAGCTGGAAACACCATATATTTT	NA	NA	TRBJ1-3	TRBV7-2
CASSLRRGSTDTQYF	TGTGCCAGCAGCTTGAGGCGGGGGAGCACAGATACGCAGTATTTT	many	TRBD2	TRBJ2-3	TRBV5-5
CASRQLTNQPQHF	TGTGCCAGCAGACAACTTACCAATCAGCCCCAGCATTTT	NA	NA	TRBJ1-5	TRBV6-6
CASSGTSSYEQYF	TGTGCCAGCAGCGGGACCAGCTCCTACGAGCAGTACTTC	few	NA	TRBJ2-7	TRBV28
CASSQEVPGGAGGSGNTQYF	TGCGCCAGCAGCCAAGAAGTTCCAGGGGGAGCGGGGGGAAGTGGAAATACGCAGTATTTT	NA	TRBD2	TRBJ2-3	TRBV4-3
CASSLARKKLFF	TGTGCCAGCAGTTTAGCGCGTAAAAAACTGTTTTTT	NA	NA	TRBJ1-4	TRBV12-3/TRBV12-4